One and the same sample provided the 30 T cell receptor beta chains below, sequenced in a study of T cell responses to AZD1222 COVID-19 vaccine. The repertoire was sequenced with immunoSEQ multiplex PCR; TCRdb's copy has only in-frame clones and lacks some. The top ten clones hold around 3.6% of a sample with 150,000 to 200,000 clones, around nine tenths of them seen once. The sample in question was peripheral blood, obtained 28 days after the second dose of the MenACWY control vaccine. All receptors come from an adult who received the MenACWY meningococcal vaccine as a control.

V and J are TRBV28 and TRBJ1-2; D unclear. V lost 6 bases and J lost 3, with 14 bases in between. The CDR3 consists of 14 residues. Germline assignment: CDR1 MDHEN and CDR2 SYDVKM. The CDR3 reads CASRPDIDDYGYTF. CDR3 coding DNA: TGTGCCAGCAGACCTGACATAGACGACTATGGCTACACCTTC.

The CDR3 loop reads CASSSRGSRNTEAFF. The CDR3 DNA is TGTGCCAGTAGCTCTCGGGGTAGCCGGAACACTGAAGCTTTCTTT. This chain connects TRBV19 to TRBJ1-1; D is ambiguous. Germline V gene lookup returns CDR1 LNHDA and CDR2 SQIVND (reference sequence). The CDR3 spans 15 residues. V gave up 6 bases and J gave up 1 base, with 15 bases separating them. The entire variable domain, with the rest obtained from reference TRBV19 and TRBJ1-1, is as follows: DGGITQSPKYLFRKEGQNVTLSCEQNLNHDAMYWYRQDPGQGLRLIYYSQIVNDFQKGDIAEGYSVSREKKESFPLTVTSAQKNPTAFYLCASSSRGSRNTEAFFGQGTRLTVV.

The rearrangement joins TRBV30 to TRBJ2-1, with D tentatively TRBD2 (6 bases). In germline, CDR1 is GTSNPN, CDR2 SVGIG (reference sequence). The CDR3 length is 16 residues. V was shortened by 4 bases and J by 10 bases, with 26 bases between the two germline ends. This CDR3 reads CAWNPIGGLALREQFF. As DNA, the CDR3 is TGTGCCTGGAATCCCATTGGGGGACTCGCCCTTAGGGAGCAGTTCTTC.

The chain is built from TRBV3-1 (or the pseudogene TRBV3-2) and TRBJ2-7, with a weak D call TRBD1 (6 bases). Germline lookup yields CDR1 LGHDT and CDR2 YNNKEL (reference sequence). This CDR3 is built from 13 residues. V lost 3 bases and J 3 bases, leaving 9 bases between the germline ends. CDR3 sequence: CASSQRTDYEQYF. The DNA of the CDR3 is TGTGCCAGCAGCCAGCGGACAGACTACGAGCAGTACTTC.

The chain carries TRBV29-1 and TRBJ1-6; 7 bases are a match to TRBD1. V dropped 4 bases and J dropped 4; count of bases not matched to a gene: 16. The CDR3 has 18 residues. The germline V gene has CDR1 SQVTM and CDR2 ANQGSEA. The CDR3 loop reads CSVVGSGGTIQYNSPLHF. The DNA of the CDR3 is TGCAGCGTTGTCGGGTCAGGGGGAACAATTCAGTATAATTCACCCCTCCACTTT.

This chain links TRBV5-1 with TRBJ2-3; 8 nucleotides match TRBD1. The J segment lost 3 bases and the V segment lost 3 bases, leaving 3 bases of the junction unmatched. Per the germline V gene, CDR1 is SGHRS and CDR2 is YFSETQ. This CDR3 comprises 14 residues. CDR3 residues: CASSSRQGTDTQYF. CDR3 bases: TGCGCCAGCAGCTCCAGACAGGGGACAGATACGCAGTATTTT.

This clone has a single count. The V gene is TRBV19, the J gene TRBJ2-7; D unclear. CDR3 length: 14 amino acids. Per the germline V gene, CDR1 is LNHDA and CDR2 is SQIVND (reference sequence). V was trimmed by 1 base and J by 6 bases, leaving 13 bases between them. The chain's CDR3 is CASSIVWLGGEQYF. As DNA, the CDR3 is TGTGCCAGTAGTATAGTTTGGCTAGGCGGCGAGCAGTACTTC.

This chain uses TRBV5-1 with TRBJ1-2, with 12 positions matching TRBD1. The CDR3 contains 14 residues. From germline, CDR1 is SGHRS and CDR2 YFSETQ. V shed 7 bases, J shed 4 bases, and the junction held 5 bases outside the gene matches. The DNA for the CDR3 is TGCGCCAGCCAGAAGGGACAGGGGGCCTATGGCTACACCTTC. It is translated as CASQKGQGAYGYTF. Drawing the rest from reference TRBV5-1 and TRBJ1-2, the complete variable domain is KAGVTQTPRYLIKTRGQQVTLSCSPISGHRSVSWYQQTPGQGLQFLFEYFSETQRNKGNFPGRFSGRQFSNSRSEMNVSTLELGDSALYLCASQKGQGAYGYTFGSGTRLTVV.

The gene calls are TRBV21-1 and TRBJ2-7; TRBD2, the table's D call, lacks a check against the DNA. TRBV21-1 has pseudogene status. The CDR3 totals 15 residues. CDR3 coding DNA: TGTGCCAACACGTCCCAGCGGGTGAGTTCCTACGAGCAGTACTTC. Translating it yields CANTSQRVSSYEQYF.

The gene calls are TRBV7-9 and TRBJ2-3; tentatively, D is TRBD2 (5 bases). The germline CDR1 and CDR2 sequences are SEHNR and FQNEAQ (reference sequence). The V gene lost 5 bases and the J gene lost 6 bases, with 12 bases spanning the gap. The CDR3 spans 13 residues. The CDR3 DNA sequence: TGTGCCAGCAGCGCCCTAACGGGGGATACGCAGTATTTT. It translates to CASSALTGDTQYF.

This chain links TRBV6-1 with TRBJ2-5; TRBD2 is a possible D gene (6 bases). Looked up from germline, CDR1 is MNHNS and CDR2 is SASEGT. V was pared by 1 base and J by 9 bases, with 18 bases between. This CDR3 is 15 amino acids long. CDR3 loop: CASSEEFTTGGAQYF. CDR3 sequence (DNA): TGTGCCAGCAGTGAAGAATTTACTACCGGAGGGGCCCAGTACTTC.

The V and J genes are TRBV3-1 (or the pseudogene TRBV3-2) and TRBJ1-5; the D is unclear. Germline V gives CDR1 LGHDT, CDR2 YNNKEL (reference sequence). This CDR3 region has 13 residues. V was trimmed by 1 base and J by 5 bases, leaving 6 bases between them. The CDR3 nucleotides read TGTGCCAGCAGCCAAGGTTCCCATCAGCCCCAGCATTTT. It codes for CASSQGSHQPQHF.

This chain links TRBV18 with TRBJ2-6; no clear D. V was pared by 3 bases and J by 4 bases, with 13 bases between. CDR3 size: 16 residues. Looked up from germline, CDR1 is KGHSH and CDR2 is LQKENI. As DNA, the CDR3 is TGTGCCAGCTCACCTAGTGGCCGTTCCGGGGCCAACGTCCTGACTTTC. This encodes CASSPSGRSGANVLTF.

This chain connects TRBV30 to TRBJ1-1; possibly TRBD1 for D (6 bases). V lost 5 bases and J 5 bases, leaving 6 bases between the germline ends. CDR1 is GTSNPN and CDR2 is SVGIG in the germline V gene (reference sequence). The CDR3 runs 10 residues. The CDR3 DNA sequence: TGTGCCTGGGGACAGACTGAAGCTTTCTTT. Translation: CAWGQTEAFF. Looking up the rest from reference TRBV30 and TRBJ1-1 gives the full variable domain: SQTIHQWPATLVQPVGSPLSLECTVEGTSNPNLYWYRQAAGRGLQLLFYSVGIGQISSEVPQNLSASRPQDRQFILSSKKLLLSDSGFYLCAWGQTEAFFGQGTRLTVV.

The rearrangement links TRBV6-2 or TRBV6-3 to TRBJ2-1, with TRBD2 identical over 10 bases. This CDR3 region has 18 residues. Germline trimming cut 0 bases from V and 4 bases from J; bases unmatched to any gene: 9. Germline V CDR1 and CDR2: MNHEY, SVGEGT. CDR3 loop: CASSYSIGASGSYNEQFF. CDR3 bases: TGTGCCAGCAGTTACTCGATCGGGGCTAGCGGGAGTTACAATGAGCAGTTCTTC.

This clone was observed once. The rearrangement joins TRBV3-1 (or the pseudogene TRBV3-2) to TRBJ1-2; TRBD1 is a possible D gene (6 bases). Germline CDR1 reads LGHDT; CDR2 reads YNNKEL (reference sequence). V lost 6 bases to trimming and J lost 2 bases, with 16 bases between them. The length of the CDR3 is 15 residues. The CDR3 coding sequence is TGTGCCAGCAGTTACGGACAGTCCGCAAACTATGGCTACACCTTC. Protein product: CASSYGQSANYGYTF.

This clone has just one count. This same CDR3 is encoded by further DNA sequences in the sample. CDR3 sequence: CASSLSRDTEAFF. CDR3 sequence (DNA): TGTGCCAGCAGCTTAAGCAGGGACACTGAAGCTTTCTTT. V usage is TRBV7-2 and J usage is TRBJ1-1, with D tentatively TRBD1 (5 bases). The CDR3 extends over 13 amino acids. V was cut by 2 bases and J by 3 bases, with 7 bases left in between. The germline V gene has CDR1 SGHTA and CDR2 FQGNSA.

This clone was observed once. V usage is TRBV9 and J usage is TRBJ2-1, with 7 positions matching TRBD2. The CDR3 loop spans 15 amino acids. Per the germline V gene, CDR1 is SGDLS and CDR2 is YYNGEE. Unmatched junction bases numbered 8, after V lost 1 base and J lost 7 bases. The CDR3 spells CASSVSTSLTNEQFF. The CDR3 DNA is TGTGCCAGCAGCGTATCGACTAGCCTTACTAATGAGCAGTTCTTC.

The J gene is TRBJ2-5, the V gene TRBV5-8, with no clear D. Germline V CDR1 and CDR2: SGHTS, YDEGEE. Trimming cost V 3 bases and J 2 bases, with 2 bases left between them. This CDR3 contains 11 residues. As DNA, the CDR3 is TGTGCCAGCAGCTCACAAGAGACCCAGTACTTC. This codes for CASSSQETQYF.

This clone occurred a few times. The chain recombines TRBV5-1 with TRBJ2-7; D perhaps matches TRBD1 (6 bases). The CDR3 spans 13 residues. V lost 4 bases, J lost 3 bases, and 11 bases lay in between. Per germline, CDR1 SGHRS and CDR2 YFSETQ. The CDR3 sequence: CASSPQGFYEQYF. DNA for the CDR3: TGCGCCAGCAGCCCACAGGGATTCTACGAGCAGTACTTC.

The chain combines TRBV3-1 (or the pseudogene TRBV3-2) with TRBJ1-2; the D gene is possibly TRBD1 (6 bases). The CDR3 runs 13 residues. Germline V gives CDR1 LGHDT, CDR2 YNNKEL (reference sequence). V dropped 5 bases and J dropped 5 bases, with 12 bases sitting between them. CDR3 sequence (DNA): TGTGCCAGCAGCGAAGTCACAGGGTATGGCTACACCTTC. This codes for CASSEVTGYGYTF.

V gene TRBV4-3 combines with J gene TRBJ2-3; TRBD2 is a possible D gene (6 bases). Germline CDR1 reads LGHNA; CDR2 reads YSLEER. Trimming cost V 3 bases and J 7 bases, with 11 bases left between them. CDR3 size: 13 residues. The CDR3 loop is CASSQPGLHTQYF. Written as DNA, the CDR3 is TGCGCCAGCAGCCAGCCGGGACTGCATACGCAGTATTTT.

The chain combines TRBV15 with TRBJ2-1; weak D call: TRBD2 (6 bases). The CDR3 is 16 amino acids. Germline V gene lookup returns CDR1 LNHNV and CDR2 YYDKDF (reference sequence). V was cut by 1 base and J by 6 bases, with 16 bases left in between. CDR3 in amino acids: CATSRASGMEGNEQFF. CDR3 coding DNA: TGTGCCACCAGCAGAGCCTCGGGGATGGAGGGCAATGAGCAGTTCTTC.

The genes are TRBV29-1 and TRBJ2-2, with a tentative D call TRBD1 (6 bases). Looked up from germline, CDR1 is SQVTM and CDR2 is ANQGSEA. This CDR3 has 12 amino acids. Trimming left V 8 bases short and J 11 bases short, with 18 bases between. CDR3 protein: CSIRAPGEELFF. The CDR3 DNA sequence: TGCAGCATAAGAGCCCCAGGGGAAGAGCTGTTTTTT.

The rearrangement links TRBV9 to TRBJ2-1, with 11 bases lining up with TRBD2. With 4 bases clipped from V and 3 bases from J, the junction kept 6 bases outside the gene matches. Per germline, CDR1 SGDLS and CDR2 YYNGEE. The CDR3 contains 16 residues. The CDR3 region is CASSLGTSGVYNEQFF. The CDR3 nucleotides are TGTGCCAGCAGCCTTGGGACTAGCGGCGTCTACAATGAGCAGTTCTTC.

V usage is TRBV6-1 and J usage is TRBJ2-7; 8 nucleotides align to TRBD1. Unmatched junction bases numbered 10, after V lost 2 bases and J lost 7 bases. Germline CDR1 and CDR2: MNHNS and SASEGT. This CDR3 is built from 15 residues. CDR3 protein: CASSEIWQGAGEQYF. CDR3 nucleotides: TGTGCCAGCAGTGAAATCTGGCAGGGGGCGGGGGAGCAGTACTTC.

This chain links TRBV4-3 with TRBJ2-3; 9 bases fit TRBD1. V shed 0 bases, J shed 4 bases, and the junction held 11 bases outside the gene matches. The CDR3 has 18 amino acids. Germline-derived CDR1 and CDR2 are LGHNA and YSLEER. CDR3 nucleotide sequence: TGCGCCAGCAGCCAAGATCCTCCCGGGACAGGGCTGCCAGATACGCAGTATTTT. Its protein is CASSQDPPGTGLPDTQYF.

In its sample, this clone was seen a few times. The chain employs TRBV2 and TRBJ1-6; D gene ambiguous. Germline V gives CDR1 SNHLY, CDR2 FYNNEI. V was cut by 6 bases and J by 0 bases, with 9 bases left in between. The CDR3 loop spans 15 amino acids. The CDR3 nucleotides read TGTGCCAGCAGAGCAGAGAGCTCCTATAATTCACCCCTCCACTTT. Translation gives CASRAESSYNSPLHF.

The J gene is TRBJ2-1, the V gene TRBV30, with 9 bases aligning to TRBD2. CDR3 length equals 14 residues. CDR1 and CDR2 from the germline V gene are GTSNPN and SVGIG (reference sequence). After removal of 3 bases from V and 11 bases from J, the junction contained 11 bases not matched to a gene. For the CDR3, the DNA is TGTGCCTGGAGCCCCCCAGCGGGGGGCATAAAGCAGTTCTTC. It encodes CAWSPPAGGIKQFF.

The chain recombines TRBV12-3 or TRBV12-4 with TRBJ1-2; D possibly corresponds to TRBD1 (5 bases). The CDR3 spans 13 residues. The V and J ends lost 6 bases and 4 bases respectively, with 12 bases between them. The CDR3: CASSGGGSYGYTF. CDR3 DNA: TGTGCCAGCAGCGGGGGTGGCAGCTATGGCTACACCTTC.